These T cell receptor beta chains were read from a single sample in a study of memory CD4+ T cells and cytomegalovirus serostatus. The repertoire was sequenced with immunoSEQ multiplex PCR; TCRdb's copy has only in-frame clones and lacks some. The sample has tens of thousands of clones; approximately 77% are singletons. Sequencing input: memory CD4+ T cells from blood. These receptors came from an adult in good health and CMV-seronegative. Some clones in this sample may be carry-over from other donors' samples. The CDR3 runs from the conserved cysteine through the conserved F or W. Each record gives: V gene, clone size, D gene, J gene, CDR3 DNA, CDR3 protein. A D gene is named only where the DNA matches it firmly. Clone size is shown for a subset of rows, as once, few, many or a class of expanded clone.

TRBV5-6	once	-	TRBJ2-7	TGTGCCAGCAGCCAGTGGGCAGTAGGTTATTACGAGCAGTACTTC	CASSQWAVGYYEQYF
TRBV7-6	-	TRBD1	TRBJ1-5	TGTGCCAGCAGCTCAAGGACAGGGCAGCCCCAGCATTTT	CASSSRTGQPQHF
TRBV7-3	-	-	TRBJ1-1	TGTGCCAGCAGCTTAAACTCGAACACTGAAGCTTTCTTT	CASSLNSNTEAFF
TRBV28	-	-	TRBJ1-4	TGTGCCAGCAGGGGTCCTTCGGCAGGCCGTAATGAAAAACTGTTTTTT	CASRGPSAGRNEKLFF
TRBV10-2	-	TRBD1	TRBJ2-2	TGCGCCAGCAGGCCAAACAGGGGACCTGCCGGGGAGCTGTTTTTT	CASRPNRGPAGELFF
TRBV10-3	-	TRBD2	TRBJ2-7	TGTGCCATCAGAGCCCATCAAGCGGGAGAAGGGGAGCAGTACTTC	CAIRAHQAGEGEQYF
TRBV28	-	-	TRBJ1-5	TGTGCCAGCAGTTCCTCGATCCAGCCCCAGCATTTT	CASSSSIQPQHF
TRBV2	-	-	TRBJ1-1	TGTGCCAGCAGTGCTCAAGTGGTGAACACTGAAGCTTTCTTT	CASSAQVVNTEAFF
TRBV7-9	-	-	TRBJ1-4	TGTGCCAGCAGCTTGCACAGCACTAATGAAAAACTGTTTTTT	CASSLHSTNEKLFF
TRBV5-1	-	TRBD2	TRBJ2-2	TGCGCCAGCACGGAACTAGCGGCCGGGACCGGGGAGCTGTTTTTT	CASTELAAGTGELFF
TRBV5-8	-	TRBD1	TRBJ1-5	TGTGCCAGCAGCTTATATGGGCAGGGGGTTCAGCCCCAGCATTTT	CASSLYGQGVQPQHF
TRBV7-9	-	-	TRBJ2-5	TGTGCCAGCAGCTTATCGAGGGGCGAGACCCAGTACTTC	CASSLSRGETQYF
TRBV7-2	-	TRBD1	TRBJ1-6	TGTGCCAGCAGCTTAGAACAGGGGGATTCACCCCTCCACTTT	CASSLEQGDSPLHF
TRBV2	-	-	TRBJ2-6	TGTGCCAGCAGTGTGACAGCACGATCTGGGGCCAACGTCCTGACTTTC	CASSVTARSGANVLTF
TRBV18	-	-	TRBJ2-2	TGTGCCAGCTCACTACGGACAGCCAACACCGGGGAGCTGTTTTTT	CASSLRTANTGELFF
TRBV28	-	-	TRBJ1-2	TGTGCCAGCATTCGGAGCTATAACTATGGCTACACCTTC	CASIRSYNYGYTF
TRBV6-5	few	TRBD1	TRBJ1-2	TGTGCCAGCAGTTACAGGGGACAGCGACCGATCTATGGCTACACCTTC	CASSYRGQRPIYGYTF
TRBV29-1	-	-	TRBJ2-3	TGCAGCGTCCGACAGAGCCTTAGCACAGATACGCAGTATTTT	CSVRQSLSTDTQYF
TRBV28	few	TRBD1	TRBJ1-1	TGTGCCAGCACCGCACAGGGGAATGAAGCTTTCTTT	CASTAQGNEAFF
TRBV7-9	-	-	TRBJ1-1	TGTGCCAGCAGCTTCGACACTGAAGCTTTCTTT	CASSFDTEAFF
TRBV5-1	-	TRBD1	TRBJ2-7	TGCGCCAGCAGCACAGGGACAGGGGGATCCGAGCAGTACTTC	CASSTGTGGSEQYF
TRBV30	-	-	TRBJ2-5	TGTGCCTGGAACGGCGGCCTAGGTGAGACCCAGTACTTC	CAWNGGLGETQYF
TRBV4-1	few	-	TRBJ2-7	TGCGCCAGCAGCCAAGCTGGAAACACCCCGGGATACGAGCAGTACTTC	CASSQAGNTPGYEQYF
TRBV6-1	-	-	TRBJ2-7	TGTGCCAGCAGATTGTGGCGGGTCACCTACGAGCAGTACTTC	CASRLWRVTYEQYF
TRBV4-3	-	-	TRBJ2-1	TGCGCCAGCAGCCAAGAGGGCCGGGACAACAATGAGCAGTTCTTC	CASSQEGRDNNEQFF
TRBV2	-	TRBD1	TRBJ1-2	TGTGCCAGCAGTGGGGGACAGGCTGAGTATGGCTACACCTTC	CASSGGQAEYGYTF
TRBV28	-	-	TRBJ1-1	TGTGCCAGCAGTTTGTCATACACTGAAGCTTTCTTT	CASSLSYTEAFF
TRBV5-1	-	-	TRBJ2-1	TGCGCCAGCAGCTTGAGAAGTCCCGATGAGCAGTTCTTC	CASSLRSPDEQFF
TRBV27	-	-	TRBJ1-5	TGTGCCAGCAGCCCCCGGGGAAGGGTTGGCAATCAGCCCCAGCATTTT	CASSPRGRVGNQPQHF
TRBV7-9	-	TRBD1	TRBJ1-4	TGTGCCACACAGGGGGATGAAAAACTGTTTTTT	CATQGDEKLFF
TRBV28	-	-	TRBJ2-5	TGTGCCAGCAAAATGGGCCCCACGGAGACCCAGTACTTC	CASKMGPTETQYF
TRBV30	-	-	TRBJ2-7	TGTGCCTGGAAACCTTACAGGACGTCACTTTACGAGCAGTACTTC	CAWKPYRTSLYEQYF
TRBV5-1	-	-	TRBJ2-2	TGCGCCAGCAGCTTCTCCGGGACGGTCAACACCGGGGAGCTGTTTTTT	CASSFSGTVNTGELFF
TRBV7-2	-	TRBD2	TRBJ2-2	TGTGCCAGCAGCCCTTCGACTAGCGGGAGCGTAAAGACCGGGGAGCTGTTTTTT	CASSPSTSGSVKTGELFF
TRBV29-1	-	TRBD2	TRBJ2-5	TGCAGCGTTGCGTCCTATAGCGGGATTGGGACCCAGTACTTC	CSVASYSGIGTQYF
TRBV11-3	-	TRBD2	TRBJ2-1	TGTGCCAGCAGCCGAGGGACTAGCGGGAGGTCCCGCGGTTACAATGAGCAGTTCTTC	CASSRGTSGRSRGYNEQFF
TRBV6-1	-	-	TRBJ2-7	TGTGCCAGCAGTGAAGCCGGCCAGGGCTACGAGCAGTACTTC	CASSEAGQGYEQYF
TRBV6-5	-	-	TRBJ1-2	TGTGCCAGCAGTTCCAAGCAGGGCTATGGCTACACCTTC	CASSSKQGYGYTF
TRBV28	-	-	TRBJ2-1	TGTGCCAGCGGCTACAGGGAGGAGCAGTTCTTC	CASGYREEQFF
TRBV19	-	TRBD2	TRBJ2-5	TGTGCCAGTAGTATGACTGGACTAGCGCTGAGCGAGACCCAGTACTTC	CASSMTGLALSETQYF
TRBV11-2	-	TRBD1	TRBJ2-7	TGTGCCAGCAGCATCTACAGGGGAATAAGGTACGAGCAGTACTTC	CASSIYRGIRYEQYF
TRBV18	-	-	TRBJ2-7	TGTGCCAGCTCCCGCAACAGGGATGGAGACGAGCAGTACTTC	CASSRNRDGDEQYF
TRBV29-1	few	-	TRBJ1-2	TGCAGCGTGGGAGGGGGACGGAACTATGGCTACACCTTC	CSVGGGRNYGYTF